Listed here are 15 T cell receptor beta chains from one sample, sequenced in a study of T cells after yellow fever vaccination. One entry per CDR3 protein results from TCRdb running MiXCR on the 5' RACE reads. Of 150,000 to 200,000 distinct CDR3 sequences listed, approximately 10% are singletons. This specimen consisted of CD8+ T cells sorted from PBMCs, obtained 45 days after the yellow fever booster vaccination. The receptors derive from a man aged 18 to 30 who received the YFV17D yellow fever vaccine.

This clonotype was seen a handful of times. This chain links TRBV12-3 or TRBV12-4 with TRBJ1-2; D is uncertain. CDR3 length: 14 residues. Trimming pared 4 bases from V and 8 bases from J, leaving 17 bases between. The DNA for the CDR3 is TGTGCCAGCAGTTGGGCAGGTTCAGATACAGGCTACACCTTC. This codes for CASSWAGSDTGYTF.

The chain combines TRBV4-2 with TRBJ2-3, with TRBD2 identical over 9 bases. In germline, CDR1 is LGHNA, CDR2 YNFKEQ. The CDR3 has 16 residues. With V trimmed by 3 bases and J by 5 bases, 9 bases remained unmatched. The CDR3 reads CASSQIAGDFRDTQYF. DNA for the CDR3: TGTGCCAGCAGCCAGATAGCGGGGGATTTCCGAGATACGCAGTATTTT.

This clonotype was seen a few times. In DNA, the CDR3 is TGTGCCAGCAGTTTCGCGAGCGGGGGGGCGGATACGCAGTATTTT. Translation gives CASSFASGGADTQYF. The chain combines TRBV27 with TRBJ2-3, with TRBD2 matching over 10 bases. The CDR3 has 15 amino acids. V dropped 3 bases and J dropped 6; count of bases not matched to a gene: 6. Germline V gene sequence: CDR1 MNHEY, CDR2 SMNVEV (reference sequence).

This clonotype was observed many times. The gene calls are TRBV7-2 and TRBJ1-6; 8 bases are shared with TRBD1. Germline CDR1 reads SGHTA; CDR2 reads FQGNSA. The junction had 15 bases not matched to a gene; V was cut back by 7 bases and J by 7 bases. The CDR3 extends over 17 amino acids. The CDR3 region has the DNA TGTGCCAGCAACATCTCACACAGAGGGACAGGCAATTCACCCCTCCACTTT. It codes for CASNISHRGTGNSPLHF.

Only a few counts were recorded for this clonotype. The chain combines TRBV25-1 with TRBJ1-1; no clear D. V lost 6 bases and J 0 bases, leaving 11 bases between the germline ends. The CDR3 sequence is 14 residues long. Per germline, CDR1 MGHDK and CDR2 SYGVNS. CDR3 in DNA: TGTGCCAGCAGCCGCGAGACGGTGAACACTGAAGCTTTCTTT. It is translated as CASSRETVNTEAFF.

This chain connects TRBV6-2 or TRBV6-3 to TRBJ2-1, with 8 bases identical to TRBD1. Unmatched junction bases numbered 5, after V lost 5 bases and J lost 2 bases. Germline values: CDR1 MNHEY, CDR2 SVGEGT. There are 15 residues in the CDR3. CDR3 DNA sequence: TGTGCCAGCAGTAGGGACAGGCTGACCTACAATGAGCAGTTCTTC. Its protein product is CASSRDRLTYNEQFF.

The rearrangement uses TRBV5-5 and TRBJ2-7, with D tentatively TRBD2 (6 bases). CDR1 is SGHKS and CDR2 is YYEKEE in the germline V gene (reference sequence). Trimming left V 0 bases short and J 3 bases short, with 13 bases between. This CDR3 is built from 15 residues. CDR3 protein: CASSLVWGVVYEQYF. As DNA, the CDR3 is TGTGCCAGCAGCTTGGTATGGGGGGTAGTCTACGAGCAGTACTTC.

This clonotype was counted a few times. V usage is TRBV9 and J usage is TRBJ2-3; 7 nucleotides line up with TRBD2. Germline values: CDR1 SGDLS, CDR2 YYNGEE. The CDR3 extends over 17 amino acids. V was clipped by 3 bases and J by 0 bases; unmatched bases: 10. CDR3 coding DNA: TGTGCCAGCAGCGACTCTATAGCGGGTGTGAGCACAGATACGCAGTATTTT. It encodes CASSDSIAGVSTDTQYF.

The genes are TRBV7-2 and TRBJ2-3; a weak D match, TRBD2 (6 bases). From germline, CDR1 is SGHTA and CDR2 FQGNSA. Trimming shortened V by 0 bases and J by 3 bases, and 13 bases separated the two germline ends. The length of the CDR3 is 16 residues. The CDR3 coding sequence is TGTGCCAGCAGCTTAGCGGGACTCCCTATTACAGATACGCAGTATTTT. The encoded protein is CASSLAGLPITDTQYF.

This clonotype was observed many times. This chain uses TRBV12-3 or TRBV12-4 with TRBJ2-1; tentatively, D is TRBD1 or TRBD2 (6 bases each). This CDR3 is built from 14 residues. The V gene lost 0 bases and the J gene lost 10 bases, with 13 bases spanning the gap. CDR3 amino acids: CASSLAGGPVEQFF. Here the CDR3 DNA reads TGTGCCAGCAGTTTAGCGGGGGGCCCCGTGGAGCAGTTCTTC.

The CDR3 protein is CASSPHEGAGQPQHF. For the CDR3, the DNA is TGCGCCAGCAGCCCCCATGAGGGAGCCGGTCAGCCCCAGCATTTT. The chain joins TRBV4-1 to TRBJ1-5; D call uncertain. The CDR3 sequence is 15 residues long. The germline V and J ends were trimmed by 4 bases and 6 bases, with 16 bases remaining between them. CDR1 is MGHRA, CDR2 YSYEKL, per germline.

This sequence joins TRBV6-2 or TRBV6-3 and TRBJ2-5; TRBD1 aligns across 8 bases. V trimming: 2 bases; J trimming: 4 bases; junction bases outside the gene matches: 6. The CDR3 is made up of 15 amino acids. Germline V gene lookup returns CDR1 MNHEY and CDR2 SVGEGT. The CDR3 DNA is TGTGCCAGCAGTTACGACAGGGGAGTTTTAGAGACCCAGTACTTC. Its protein is CASSYDRGVLETQYF.

There are a few counts of this clonotype. The rearrangement links TRBV6-6 to TRBJ1-4; tentative D call: TRBD1 (6 bases). V gave up 6 bases and J gave up 8 bases, with 16 bases separating them. The germline V gene encodes CDR1 MNHNY and CDR2 SVGAGI (reference sequence). The CDR3 loop spans 14 amino acids. The CDR3 here is CASRDRDNGEKLFF. The CDR3 DNA sequence: TGTGCCAGCAGGGACCGGGACAATGGGGAAAAACTGTTTTTT.

The chain joins TRBV19 to TRBJ2-7; the D call may be TRBD1 or TRBD2 (7 bases each). Deletions cut 6 bases from V and 4 bases from J, with 13 bases between. CDR1 and CDR2 from the germline V gene are LNHDA and SQIVND (reference sequence). The CDR3 length is 13 residues. For the CDR3, the DNA is TGTGCCAGTAGGCCAGGGGGGGATTACGAGCAGTACTTC. As protein: CASRPGGDYEQYF.

This clonotype has ten or more counts. The V call is TRBV18, the J call TRBJ2-5; D is possibly TRBD1 or TRBD2 (5 bases each). The V gene's germline CDR1 is KGHSH and CDR2 LQKENI. V lost 7 bases, J lost 2 bases, and 17 bases lay in between. This CDR3 has 15 amino acids. CDR3 sequence: CASFPRDAAQETQYF. The CDR3 bases are TGTGCCAGCTTCCCCCGGGACGCCGCTCAAGAGACCCAGTACTTC.